The 9 T cell receptor beta chains below all came from one sample that was sequenced in a study of blood T cells in healthy people across ages. Primed by a sample-barcoded 5' primer and a J-beta primer mix, a second PCR proceeded for about 6 to 11 cycles. TCRdb re-called the 5' RACE reads through MiXCR, storing one row per CDR3 protein. The table records about 760,000 distinct CDR3 sequences, roughly 25% of them present only once. The data also belong to a second study, concerning T cells of mothers and their children.

The sequenced sample was blood. The receptor source for this set is a boy younger than 18 in good health.

J is TRBJ2-4 and V is TRBV7-2, with D unresolved. Germline CDR1 and CDR2: SGHTA and FQGNSA. V was trimmed by 5 bases and J by 3 bases, leaving 17 bases between them. The CDR3 is 16 amino acids. The CDR3 protein is CASSPEYAWGKNIQYF. CDR3 DNA: TGTGCCAGCAGCCCTGAATACGCGTGGGGCAAAAACATTCAGTACTTC.

This clonotype was found a few times. The J gene is TRBJ2-5, the V gene TRBV6-2 or TRBV6-3; D perhaps matches TRBD2 (5 bases). V shed 6 bases and J shed 9 bases, with 11 bases lying between them. The CDR3 contains 11 residues. Germline CDR1 MNHEY, CDR2 SVGEGT. The CDR3 DNA is TGTGCCAGCAGCCGAACCGGGGCCCAGTACTTC. Protein: CASSRTGAQYF.

This clonotype was seen a handful of times. The rearrangement uses TRBV10-2 and TRBJ2-1; TRBD1 is a possible D gene (6 bases). Trimming cost V 10 bases and J 9 bases, with 19 bases left between them. Germline-derived CDR1 and CDR2 are WSHSY and SAAADI. This CDR3 comprises 13 residues. This CDR3 reads CATSQGFSSEQFF. The CDR3 bases are TGCGCCACATCCCAGGGGTTTTCGAGTGAGCAGTTCTTC.

Of note for this clonotype: An end of the junction differs from the germline gene, which may be a read error. This chain links TRBV28 with TRBJ1-2; D uncertain. From germline, CDR1 is MDHEN and CDR2 SYDVKM. This CDR3 is built from 13 residues. CDR3 region: CASSSGERYGYTF. CDR3 DNA: TGTGCCAGCAGTTCCGGGGAACGCTATGGTTACACCTTC.

This clonotype was detected only a few times. The chain joins TRBV7-9 to TRBJ2-1; 7 positions match TRBD2. This CDR3 spans 13 amino acids. Germline values: CDR1 SEHNR, CDR2 FQNEAQ (reference sequence). The CDR3 DNA reads TGTGGGACCGAGGGACTAATTGAGACTGAGCAGTTCTTC. Its translation is CGTEGLIETEQFF.

V and J are TRBV6-5 and TRBJ2-5, with TRBD1 matching over 8 bases. The J call may be incorrect, as the DNA end agrees better with TRBJ2-7. Germline-derived CDR1 and CDR2 are MNHEY and SVGAGI. The CDR3 totals 16 residues. This chain's CDR3 is CASSYEGQVETYEQYF. In nucleotides, the CDR3 is TGTGCCAGCAGTTACGAGGGACAGGTCGAGACCTACGAGCAGTACTTC.

This clonotype occurred once. Sequence at one end of the junction differs from germline and may be a read error. The chain has TRBV14 and TRBJ2-5, with 9 bases aligning to TRBD1. Germline V gives CDR1 SGHDN, CDR2 FVKESK. The CDR3 is made up of 18 amino acids. The CDR3 DNA reads as TGTGCCAGCAGCCAAGGTATCGAGCGGGACAGGGTTATGGAGACCCAGTGCTTC. Its protein is CASSQGIERDRVMETQCF.

The sample holds a few counts of this clonotype. An end of the junction differs from the germline gene, which may be a read error. The chain uses TRBV7-2 and TRBJ1-1, with D unresolved. The CDR3 sequence is 15 residues long. Germline CDR1 SGHTA, CDR2 FQGNSA. The chain's CDR3 is CASGIVRLKNSEAFF. The CDR3 nucleotides read TGTGCCAGCGGGATTGTGCGACTTAAGAACTCTGAAGCTTTCTTT.

The chain employs TRBV7-9 and TRBJ2-5, with D perhaps matching TRBD2 (5 bases). The ends were cut back, 8 bases at V and 3 bases at J, with 13 bases in the middle. The CDR3 runs to 13 residues. Germline V CDR1 and CDR2: SEHNR, FQNEAQ (reference sequence). The CDR3 DNA is TGTGCCAGCTGCTCTAGCTACGAAGAGACCCAGTACTTC. Translated: CASCSSYEETQYF.